These 6 T cell receptor beta chains were sequenced from one sample in a study of cytomegalovirus exposure and HLA in healthy donors. PCR used 60 Vbeta primers and 13 Jbeta primers. The assay was immunoSEQ multiplex PCR, and TCRdb's table has in-frame clones only and misses some. Here the sample spans tens of thousands of clones, about 79% being singletons. What was sequenced was PBMCs. These receptors all come from a male donor in good health and CMV-seropositive.

V and J are TRBV2 and TRBJ2-1, with 8 bases lining up with TRBD2. V shed 5 bases and J 9 bases; nucleotides not matched to a gene: 9. The CDR3 runs 14 residues. CDR1 SNHLY and CDR2 FYNNEI come from the germline V gene. CDR3 in DNA: TGTGCCAGCAGTACCTTGGGGACTAGGGGTGAGCAGTTCTTC. The encoded protein is CASSTLGTRGEQFF.

The chain carries TRBV7-2 and TRBJ1-3; 8 nucleotides agree with TRBD1. V shed 5 bases, J shed 2 bases, and the junction held 5 bases outside the gene matches. The CDR3 has 15 residues. Germline V gives CDR1 SGHTA, CDR2 FQGNSA. The CDR3 here is CASSVLTGAGNTIYF. The CDR3, as DNA: TGTGCCAGCAGCGTATTGACAGGGGCTGGAAACACCATATATTTT.

The V gene is TRBV6-1, the J gene TRBJ1-5, with 7 nucleotides matching TRBD1. Germline loops: CDR1 MNHNS, CDR2 SASEGT. Trimming took 8 bases from V and 4 from J; bases not matched to a gene: 5. The length of the CDR3 is 13 residues. The CDR3, as DNA: TGTGCCAGCGACGGGACAGCTAATCAGCCCCAGCATTTT. Its protein product is CASDGTANQPQHF.

This clone was seen once. The chain joins TRBV19 to TRBJ1-2; 8 nucleotides align to TRBD1. CDR3 length equals 14 residues. V gave up 5 bases and J gave up 4 bases; unmatched junction bases: 6. Looked up from germline, CDR1 is LNHDA and CDR2 is SQIVND (reference sequence). The CDR3 here is CASSPLGQGYGYTF. The CDR3 DNA is TGTGCCAGTAGTCCTCTCGGACAGGGCTATGGCTACACCTTC.

The chain combines TRBV4-2 with TRBJ1-4; TRBD1 agrees at 8 bases. Germline V gives CDR1 LGHNA, CDR2 YNFKEQ. V was pared by 0 bases and J by 4 bases, with 1 base of the junction left unmatched. The CDR3 contains 15 residues. This CDR3 reads CASSQEGQVNEKLFF. In nucleotides, the CDR3 is TGTGCCAGCAGCCAAGAGGGACAGGTTAATGAAAAACTGTTTTTT.

The V and J genes are TRBV10-3 and TRBJ1-2, with TRBD1 matching over 7 bases. V gave up 11 bases and J gave up 2 bases; unmatched junction bases: 8. CDR3 length: 13 residues. Germline V gives CDR1 ENHRY, CDR2 SYGVKD. The CDR3 nucleotides are TGTGCCTCCGCCGGGACAGAAAACTATGGCTACACCTTC. It yields the protein CASAGTENYGYTF.